Sequencing of this TCR beta chain was carried out in a study of shared clonotypes between healthy human individuals. Overall study findings and caveats: Memory subsets generally showed lower estimated richness than naive subsets.

When replicate PCRs were run on sorted subsets, they used 200 to 250 ng DNA, some 33,000 T cell genomes. Using immunoSEQ multiplex PCR, the repertoire was profiled, and TCRdb retains in-frame clones only, with some absent. The sample lists under 850,000 clones; nearly 95% were seen once. Note on this clone: Its specificity is unknown.

There are 13 residues in the CDR3. Trimming pared 3 bases from V and 0 bases from J, leaving 6 bases between. Germline lookup yields CDR1 MNHEY and CDR2 SMNVEV (reference sequence). The naive CD8 fraction comprised CD45RO-negative cells positively selected for CCR7 and excluded terminally differentiated effector memory CD45RA+ cells. The TCR was taken from a young man in good health. Sequencing used naive CD8+ T cells sorted from blood. V usage is TRBV27 and J usage is TRBJ2-7, with a tentative D call TRBD2 (5 bases). CDR3 loop: CASSFGISYEQYF. For the CDR3, the DNA is TGTGCCAGCAGTTTCGGGATCTCCTACGAGCAGTACTTC.